This is a list of T cell receptor beta chains from one sample in a study of beta chain features in type 1 diabetes. The protocol was immunoSEQ multiplex PCR, while the TCRdb copy is restricted to in-frame clones and leaves out a portion. Altogether roughly 400,000 clones are present, about 15% being singletons, with the ten largest covering more than 0.015%. The sample taken for sequencing was naive CD4+ T cells from blood. These receptors came from a woman between 18 and 29 years old in good health. CDR3s include the opening cysteine and the closing phenylalanine or tryptophan. The D gene is left open where the match is weak. Clone size is given for some rows only: seen once, a few or many times, or a class if the clone is expanded.

j_call: TRBJ2-1
v_call: TRBV2
d_call: TRBD2
cdr3_length: 14
clone_size: few
cdr3_aa: CASTGGRVRNEQFF
cdr3_nt: TGTGCCAGCACTGGCGGGAGAGTTCGCAATGAGCAGTTCTTC

j_call: TRBJ2-1
v_call: TRBV15
d_call: TRBD2
cdr3_length: 17
clone_size: .
cdr3_aa: CATSRPLGLAEKNEQFF
cdr3_nt: TGTGCCACCAGCAGACCCCTAGGACTAGCGGAAAAGAATGAGCAGTTCTTC

j_call: TRBJ2-1
v_call: TRBV28
d_call: TRBD1
cdr3_length: 18
clone_size: few
cdr3_aa: CASGPPLGTGDSYNEQFF
cdr3_nt: TGTGCCAGCGGTCCTCCCCTCGGGACAGGGGATTCCTACAATGAGCAGTTCTTC

j_call: TRBJ2-1
v_call: TRBV25-1
d_call: .
cdr3_length: 13
clone_size: few
cdr3_aa: CASGSFGYNEQFF
cdr3_nt: TGTGCCAGCGGGAGCTTCGGTTACAATGAGCAGTTCTTC

j_call: TRBJ2-2
v_call: TRBV11-2
d_call: TRBD1
cdr3_length: 16
clone_size: few
cdr3_aa: CASSLMTGKYTGELFF
cdr3_nt: TGTGCCAGCAGCTTGATGACAGGGAAGTACACCGGGGAGCTGTTTTTT

j_call: TRBJ2-7
v_call: TRBV7-2
d_call: TRBD1
cdr3_length: 13
clone_size: .
cdr3_aa: CASTSDRAYEQYF
cdr3_nt: TGTGCCAGCACCTCGGACAGGGCCTACGAGCAGTACTTC

j_call: TRBJ1-1
v_call: TRBV7-2
d_call: TRBD1
cdr3_length: 15
clone_size: few
cdr3_aa: CASSLWTGGNTEAFF
cdr3_nt: TGTGCCAGCAGCTTGTGGACAGGGGGTAACACTGAAGCTTTCTTT

j_call: TRBJ1-1
v_call: TRBV29-1
d_call: .
cdr3_length: 11
clone_size: few
cdr3_aa: CSVGANREAFF
cdr3_nt: TGCAGCGTTGGAGCTAACAGGGAAGCTTTCTTT

j_call: TRBJ1-4
v_call: TRBV29-1
d_call: TRBD1
cdr3_length: 14
clone_size: .
cdr3_aa: CSVGTAATNEKLFF
cdr3_nt: TGCAGCGTAGGGACAGCTGCAACTAATGAAAAACTGTTTTTT

j_call: TRBJ2-5
v_call: TRBV30
d_call: .
cdr3_length: 13
clone_size: .
cdr3_aa: CAWSVIQAETQYF
cdr3_nt: TGTGCCTGGAGTGTAATCCAGGCGGAGACCCAGTACTTC

j_call: TRBJ2-1
v_call: TRBV5-4
d_call: TRBD1
cdr3_length: 15
clone_size: .
cdr3_aa: CASSFRDRGINEQFF
cdr3_nt: TGTGCCAGCAGCTTCCGGGACAGGGGCATCAATGAGCAGTTCTTC

j_call: TRBJ1-1
v_call: TRBV7-9
d_call: .
cdr3_length: 15
clone_size: few
cdr3_aa: CASSLEPGMNTEAFF
cdr3_nt: TGTGCCAGCAGCTTAGAGCCAGGAATGAACACTGAAGCTTTCTTT

j_call: TRBJ2-5
v_call: TRBV7-8
d_call: TRBD2
cdr3_length: 15
clone_size: .
cdr3_aa: CASSLRRAGGETQYF
cdr3_nt: TGTGCCAGCAGCTTAAGGAGGGCGGGAGGGGAGACCCAGTACTTC

j_call: TRBJ2-6
v_call: TRBV30
d_call: .
cdr3_length: 14
clone_size: few
cdr3_aa: CAWVRVAGANVLTF
cdr3_nt: TGTGCCTGGGTGAGGGTCGCTGGGGCCAACGTCCTGACTTTC

j_call: TRBJ2-7
v_call: TRBV28
d_call: .
cdr3_length: 15
clone_size: few
cdr3_aa: CASRNRPAWVDEQYF
cdr3_nt: TGTGCCAGCAGAAACAGGCCTGCATGGGTAGACGAGCAGTACTTC

j_call: TRBJ2-4
v_call: TRBV4-1
d_call: .
cdr3_length: 13
clone_size: few
cdr3_aa: CASQGLAKNIQYF
cdr3_nt: TGCGCCAGCCAGGGATTAGCCAAAAACATTCAGTACTTC

j_call: TRBJ2-2
v_call: TRBV7-9
d_call: .
cdr3_length: 14
clone_size: .
cdr3_aa: CASSLRRSTGELFF
cdr3_nt: TGTGCCAGCAGCTTACGGCGGTCAACCGGGGAGCTGTTTTTT